The T cell receptor beta chain under discussion was sequenced for a study of shared clonotypes between healthy human individuals. Study-wide background: A couple of women and three men aged 18 to 49 made up the donors.

The germline V gene encodes CDR1 MNHNS and CDR2 SASEGT. Trimming removed 3 bases from V and 3 bases from J; junction bases left unmatched: 4. CDR3 size: 15 residues. Profiled with immunoSEQ multiplex PCR; TCRdb holds only in-frame clones, not every one. The sample has fewer than 2.5 million clones; over 85% are singletons. The receptor was isolated from a young man in good health. Some clones in this sample may be carry-over from other donors' samples. Sequencing was carried out using naive CD4+ T cells from PBMCs. As to subset: CD45RA+ positively selected. This sequence joins TRBV6-1 and TRBJ2-2; 7 positions agree with TRBD2. CDR3 amino acids: CASSDTSDYTGELFF. DNA for the CDR3: TGTGCCAGCAGTGATACTAGCGATTACACCGGGGAGCTGTTTTTT.